One sample yielded the 15 T cell receptor beta chains listed below, sequenced in a study of shared clonotypes between healthy human individuals. The data were produced by immunoSEQ multiplex PCR, yet TCRdb's version contains in-frame clones alone and is incomplete. This table has 2,500,000 or so clones, approximately 93% appearing once. The sequenced sample was naive CD4+ T cells from PBMCs. Subset denoted: CD45RA+ positively selected. The receptors were sampled from a young man in good health. Some clones in this sample may be carry-over from other donors' samples.

CDR3 nucleotide sequence: TGTGCCAGCAGTTTAGGTCCAAGAGCGGCAAACTATGGCTACACCTTC. Translating it yields CASSLGPRAANYGYTF. The chain links TRBV27 to TRBJ1-2; D is ambiguous. In germline, CDR1 is MNHEY, CDR2 SMNVEV (reference sequence). V was clipped by 2 bases and J by 2 bases, with 15 bases between them. This CDR3 region has 16 residues.

This rearrangement joins TRBV18 to TRBJ1-5; D unclear. This CDR3 region has 13 residues. The V end was cut by 3 bases, the J end by 8 bases, with 11 bases between. Germline loops: CDR1 KGHSH, CDR2 LQKENI. This CDR3 is CASSPSRLEPQHF. The CDR3 DNA sequence: TGTGCCAGCTCACCGTCCCGCTTAGAGCCCCAGCATTTT.

This chain uses TRBV4-3 with TRBJ1-2, with a possible D match to TRBD1 (6 bases). V dropped 2 bases and J dropped 6 bases, with 13 bases sitting between them. This CDR3 contains 14 residues. From germline, CDR1 is LGHNA and CDR2 YSLEER. The CDR3 loop reads CASSQWTDLDGYTF. The CDR3 DNA reads as TGCGCCAGCAGCCAATGGACAGACCTGGATGGCTACACCTTC.

This clone was seen a single time. V gene TRBV7-4 combines with J gene TRBJ2-3; D unclear. Germline-derived CDR1 and CDR2 are SGHVT and SQSDAQ. V was pared by 7 bases and J by 4 bases, with 15 bases between. CDR3 length equals 14 residues. In DNA form, the CDR3 reads TGTGCCAGCACCCATGCCTGGAGCTCAGATACGCAGTATTTT. Residues: CASTHAWSSDTQYF.

The chain employs TRBV6-4 and TRBJ2-7, with D tentatively TRBD2 (5 bases). The CDR3 covers 14 residues. V shed 8 bases and J shed 1 base, with 15 bases lying between them. CDR1 is MRHNA, CDR2 SNTAGT, per germline. CDR3 coding DNA: TGTGCCAGCTCGTCGCCAGCGGAGTCCTACGAGCAGTACTTC. Protein sequence: CASSSPAESYEQYF.

Points on this clone: The conserved closing phenylalanine or tryptophan is absent in this CDR3, likely reflecting a read error. This sequence joins TRBV19 and TRBJ1-2; TRBD1 might be the D (6 bases). Trimming took off 4 bases at V and 2 bases at J, with 11 bases between the two ends. Per germline, CDR1 LNHDA and CDR2 SQIVND (reference sequence). This CDR3 spans 14 amino acids. The CDR3 loop is CASSTTGMNYGYTI. The CDR3, as DNA: TGTGCCAGTAGTACTACAGGGATGAACTATGGCTACACCATC.

This chain uses TRBV30 with TRBJ2-1; D is perhaps TRBD2 (5 bases). The CDR3 covers 15 residues. Germline V gene data show CDR1 as GTSNPN and CDR2 as SVGIG (reference sequence). Trimming removed 8 bases at V and 0 bases at J, with 17 bases between. CDR3 sequence: CALTAVPISYNEQFF. The CDR3 DNA follows: TGTGCCCTCACAGCGGTACCCATCTCCTACAATGAGCAGTTCTTC.

This chain connects TRBV5-8 to TRBJ1-4; D unclear. The CDR3 sequence is 14 residues long. Germline CDR1 and CDR2: SGHTS and YDEGEE. Trimming took 4 bases from V and 8 from J, leaving 15 bases between them. The CDR3 bases are TGTGCCAGCAGCCTCCGGTCAGTCGGAGAAAAACTGTTTTTT. Its translation is CASSLRSVGEKLFF.

This chain links TRBV19 with TRBJ2-1, with TRBD2 identical over 12 bases. The V and J ends lost 9 bases and 8 bases, in that order; junction bases with no gene match: 14. CDR3 length: 16 residues. CDR1 is LNHDA and CDR2 is SQIVND in the germline V gene (reference sequence). The CDR3: CASRGLAGKIKDEQFF. In nucleotides, the CDR3 is TGTGCCAGCCGAGGACTAGCGGGAAAGATAAAGGATGAGCAGTTCTTC.

This clone has a single count. This sequence joins TRBV9 and TRBJ1-4; 9 bases are shared with TRBD1. Germline V gene lookup returns CDR1 SGDLS and CDR2 YYNGEE. The trim removed 2 bases at V and 5 bases at J, leaving 4 bases unmatched. CDR3 length equals 15 residues. This chain's CDR3 is CASSVTTGGNEKLFF. The CDR3 nucleotides are TGTGCCAGCAGCGTTACGACAGGGGGGAATGAAAAACTGTTTTTT.

For this clone: This sample also contains other DNA sequences that code for the same CDR3. J is TRBJ1-2 and V is TRBV5-1; perhaps TRBD1 as D (6 bases). Germline-derived CDR1 and CDR2 are SGHRS and YFSETQ. The V gene lost 0 bases and the J gene lost 5 bases, with 8 bases spanning the gap. The CDR3 runs to 13 residues. CDR3 sequence: CASSLGTDYGYTF. CDR3 in DNA: TGCGCCAGCAGCTTGGGGACAGATTATGGCTACACCTTC.

The chain employs TRBV5-1 and TRBJ2-6, with 8 bases matching TRBD1. V shed 0 bases, J shed 0 bases, and the junction held 5 bases outside the gene matches. Germline V CDR1 and CDR2: SGHRS, YFSETQ. The CDR3 length is 18 residues. The CDR3 sequence: CASSLGTGMSSGANVLTF. The CDR3 DNA follows: TGCGCCAGCAGCTTGGGGACAGGGATGAGCTCTGGGGCCAACGTCCTGACTTTC.

The rearrangement uses TRBV27 and TRBJ1-1, with 8 bases aligning to TRBD1. CDR3 size: 13 residues. V was clipped by 8 bases and J by 4 bases; unmatched bases: 6. The germline V gene has CDR1 MNHEY and CDR2 SMNVEV (reference sequence). The CDR3 sequence is CASFRGHGTEAFF. The CDR3 region has the DNA TGTGCCAGCTTCAGGGGGCATGGCACTGAAGCTTTCTTT.

The gene calls are TRBV5-1 and TRBJ2-7; perhaps TRBD2 as D (6 bases). The CDR3 extends over 15 amino acids. The V and J ends lost 4 bases and 1 base respectively, with 15 bases between them. Germline CDR1 and CDR2: SGHRS and YFSETQ. CDR3 DNA: TGCGCCAGCAGCAACGGACTACTCCCGTCCTACGAGCAGTACTTC. Protein sequence: CASSNGLLPSYEQYF.

To note about this clone: The sample holds other DNA sequences that translate to the same CDR3. V and J are TRBV5-1 and TRBJ2-5, with D perhaps matching TRBD1 or TRBD2 (5 bases each). V lost 3 bases and J lost 5, with 11 bases in between. The V gene's germline CDR1 is SGHRS and CDR2 YFSETQ. This CDR3 is 13 amino acids long. CDR3 protein: CASSSGAPETQYF. The CDR3 bases are TGCGCCAGCAGCTCCGGGGCACCGGAGACCCAGTACTTC.